Following are 2 T cell receptor beta chains from one sample sequenced in a study of Ad26.COV2.S vaccination and SARS-CoV-2 variants. The treatment is: over 15 received Ad26.COV2.S at low or high dose, single or two shots; a few received placebo; per-sample allocation not given. After the first vaccine or placebo injection, samples were drawn on day 63. TCRdb's copy holds only in-frame clones and misses some; the assay was immunoSEQ multiplex PCR. This sample has approximately 300,000 clones, with about 85% found just once. The sequencing used peripheral blood, collected in a trial of Ad26.COV2.S vaccine versus placebo. Receptors originate from a person between 18 and 59 years old who received the Ad26.COV2.S COVID-19 vaccine or a placebo.

This clone appeared once. CDR3 residues: CASSRFQTRVLGNQPQHF. As DNA, the CDR3 is TGTGCCAGCAGCCGTTTCCAGACAAGGGTTTTGGGAAATCAGCCCCAGCATTTT. The chain recombines TRBV2 with TRBJ1-5; no clear D gene. The CDR3 spans 18 residues. The germline V and J ends were trimmed by 6 bases and 4 bases, with 25 bases remaining between them. Per germline, CDR1 SNHLY and CDR2 FYNNEI. Full variable domain (remainder filled in from reference TRBV2 and TRBJ1-5): EPEVTQTPSHQVTQMGQEVILRCVPISNHLYFYWYRQILGQKVEFLVSFYNNEISEKSEIFDDQFSVERPDGSNFTLKIRSTKLEDSAMYFCASSRFQTRVLGNQPQHFGDGTRLSIL.

V is TRBV5-8 and J is TRBJ2-5; the D gene is possibly TRBD2 (7 bases). Germline V CDR1 and CDR2: SGHTS, YDEGEE. The CDR3 has 15 residues. The germline V and J ends were trimmed by 2 bases and 5 bases, with 16 bases remaining between them. This CDR3 is CASSFRGAASETQYF. DNA for the CDR3: TGTGCCAGCAGCTTCCGGGGGGCGGCATCGGAGACCCAGTACTTC.